The 3 T cell receptor beta chains presented below share a single source sample, sequenced in a study of blood T cells in healthy people across ages. Primed by a sample-barcoded 5' primer and a J-beta primer mix, a second PCR proceeded for 7 to 11 cycles. One entry per CDR3 protein, called by TCRdb with MiXCR from the 5' RACE reads. The sample carries 450,000 to 650,000 distinct CDR3 sequences, approximately 25% recorded once. These data also formed part of another study, on T cells of mothers and their children.

The sequenced sample was blood. The receptors shown here come from a boy aged 10-17 years in good health.

J is TRBJ2-1 and V is TRBV28; D is perhaps TRBD2 (5 bases). The V gene lost 6 bases and the J gene lost 3 bases, with 12 bases spanning the gap. This CDR3 spans 14 amino acids. CDR1 and CDR2 from the germline V gene are MDHEN and SYDVKM. The CDR3 here is CASSPIRDYNEQFF. In DNA form, the CDR3 reads TGTGCCAGCAGCCCGATCCGGGACTACAATGAGCAGTTCTTC.

The V and J genes are TRBV28 and TRBJ2-7; 13 nucleotides align to TRBD2. Losses at the gene ends were 2 bases for V and 7 bases for J; bases not matched to a gene: 5. The CDR3 covers 15 residues. Germline CDR1 MDHEN, CDR2 SYDVKM. CDR3 residues: CASSLGGLAGKEQYF. The CDR3 DNA is TGTGCCAGCAGTTTAGGGGGACTAGCGGGAAAGGAGCAGTACTTC.

In this sample, this clonotype turned up a few times. The chain has TRBV12-3 or TRBV12-4 and TRBJ2-3; possibly TRBD1 or TRBD2 for D (6 bases each). CDR3 length: 16 residues. Trimming pared 3 bases from V and 1 base from J, leaving 14 bases between. The CDR3 region is CASSFWGATGTDTQYF. As DNA, the CDR3 is TGTGCCAGCAGTTTCTGGGGGGCGACGGGCACAGATACGCAGTATTTT.